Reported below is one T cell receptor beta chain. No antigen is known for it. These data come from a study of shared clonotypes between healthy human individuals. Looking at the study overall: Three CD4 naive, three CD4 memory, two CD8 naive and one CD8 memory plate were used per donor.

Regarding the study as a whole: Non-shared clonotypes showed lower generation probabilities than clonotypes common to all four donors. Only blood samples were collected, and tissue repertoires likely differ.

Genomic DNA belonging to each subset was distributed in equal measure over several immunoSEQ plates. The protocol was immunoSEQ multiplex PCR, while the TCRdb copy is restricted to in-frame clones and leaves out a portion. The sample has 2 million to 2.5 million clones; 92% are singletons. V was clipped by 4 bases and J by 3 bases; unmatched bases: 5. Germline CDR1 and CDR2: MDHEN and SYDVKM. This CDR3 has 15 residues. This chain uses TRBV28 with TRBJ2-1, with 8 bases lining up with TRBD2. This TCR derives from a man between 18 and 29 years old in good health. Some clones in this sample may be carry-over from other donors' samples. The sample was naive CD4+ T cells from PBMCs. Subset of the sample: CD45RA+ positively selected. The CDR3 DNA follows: TGTGCCAGCAGTTGGGAGGGACTAGGCTACAATGAGCAGTTCTTC. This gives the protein CASSWEGLGYNEQFF.